Included here is one T cell receptor beta chain sequence, with context. This clone was counted once. Which antigen it targets is not known. It has no much larger one-base neighbor in the sample; base qualities were not kept. In total, roughly 670 healthy bone marrow donors made up the cohort. All cohort members were sampled while nominally healthy, although unrecorded immune exposures were likely present. The donor was CMV seropositive and belonged to the group of around 300 seropositive cohort members. A peripheral blood sample was collected from each donor, and TCR beta sequencing was performed on peripheral blood mononuclear cells. Genomic DNA was extracted from the blood cell samples with the Qiagen DNeasy Blood Extraction Kit. Library generation was performed with the immunoSEQ multiplex PCR assay. A mixture of 60 forward primers for TCR Vbeta segments and 13 reverse primers for TCR Jbeta segments was used in the multiplex PCR. The CDR3 region of rearranged TCR beta genes was amplified from genomic DNA by a multiplex PCR assay. On the Illumina HiSeq System, the amplified TCR beta libraries were sequenced as 87-base-pair reads. As for how the authors treated the data: A later analysis tallied roughly 80 million unique TCR beta chains across the 650 to 750 repertoires, and approximately 9.9 million of those chains were shared by two or more donors. To remove PCR and sequencing errors, raw reads were error-corrected and collapsed into unique sequences using a nearest-neighbor algorithm that merged closely related sequences. To assign V, D and J gene segments, CDR3 sequences were aligned to IMGT reference sequences. For a sequence to be retained, a match of at least six nucleotides was required to both a V gene segment and a J gene segment. A rearrangement counted as productive if the CDR3 had no stop codons and remained in frame with V and J, and every other rearrangement counted as non-productive. Following IMGT convention, CDR3 was defined as the stretch from the second conserved V-encoded cysteine to the conserved J-encoded phenylalanine. The earlier analysis of 500 to 650 of the donors excluded any sequence lacking an unambiguous match to a single V gene segment. An earlier analysis of several hundred of the donors called V segments functional above 56.7% productive rearrangements and segregating when the between-donor standard deviation exceeded 5%. A statistical classification framework was built for diagnosing cytomegalovirus status from the catalog of TCR beta chain sequences. In a later analysis, TCR nucleotide sequences were compared against IMGT/GENE-DB human TR gene sequences so that V and J genes could be assigned. In a later analysis, CDR3 sequences and most-parsimonious VDJ recombination scenarios were assigned using the TCRdist pipeline. In a later analysis, each TCR beta chain was defined by its CDR3 amino acid sequence together with its V-gene family, and reads without a unique V-gene family were excluded. To address suspected cross-contamination and a sequencing artifact, a later analysis removed roughly 640 highly shared, low-generation-probability nucleotide sequences. In a later analysis, a clonal expansion index was calculated for each public chain from normalized within-repertoire ranks of inferred template counts. In a later analysis, generation probabilities were computed using a VDJ recombination model fitted to out-of-frame rearrangements, and the results were checked against IGoR. In a later analysis, hypergeometric tests were used to score TCR-TCR, TCR-HLA and TCR-CMV co-occurrence, with a repertoire-size bias correction applied to TCR pairs. False discovery rates were estimated in a later analysis by permuting HLA or CMV assignments 20 times. A later analysis grouped co-occurring TCRs with DBSCAN, adding TCRdist sequence similarity when clustering within HLA-allele-positive subsets. Repertoires with fewer than 30,000 or more than 120,000 public chains, plus five repertoires with anomalous nucleotide sharing, were excluded from co-occurrence clustering. Sourced from immuneACCESS, this table was stored by TCRdb with only in-frame sequences that have V and J called. A share of the clones is absent; for the studies checked, an unresolved V gene accounts for under half, and the remainder has no known explanation. That table gives V, J and clone size, and the DNA gave D and trimming. This sample is represented by about 130,000 clones; more than 70% of them were singletons. The biggest ten clones account for less than 7% of the sample.

In the germline V gene (reference sequence), CDR1 corresponds to SEHNR and CDR2 to FQNEAQ. Trimming costs V 4 bases and J 8 bases, and their ends lie 17 bases apart. The CDR3 has 15 amino acids, counting the end cysteine and phenylalanine. Only the CDR3 region is kept as DNA, spanning 45 bases read in frame from base 1. The source of the sample is a study of cytomegalovirus exposure and HLA in healthy donors (dated 2017 in TCRdb). General notes on the study: An earlier analysis of about 560 of the donors reported around 280 Gb of sequence data and 117 million unique TCR beta sequences obtained from approximately 180 million T cells. About 280 gigabases of sequencing data and about 92 million unique TCR sequences made up an early release that covered approximately 650 HLA-typed donors. The genetic ancestry cluster associated with self-reported Caucasian donors included about 84% of the roughly 380 genotyped donors. The study aimed to test whether cataloging public T cell receptors could reveal signatures of past pathogen exposure. The T cell repertoires of 550 to 850 subjects were profiled by immunosequencing and related to cytomegalovirus serostatus. Besides the first cohort of around 670 subjects, a separate validation cohort made up of roughly 120 different subjects was used. To predict cytomegalovirus infection status, the study combined high-throughput TCR immunosequencing, statistical association of individual TCRs with disease status, and machine learning. In a later analysis, previously published TCR beta repertoires from 670 or so donors were re-analyzed and high-resolution HLA genotyping was added so that TCR occurrence patterns could be studied. The later analysis used no new phenotypic data to find candidate immune exposures, relying instead on TCR beta sequences and their occurrence across donors. To decide whether each TCR beta V gene segment behaved as functional or pseudogenic, an earlier analysis of 587 of the donors relied on high-throughput TCR beta sequencing. Alongside the repertoire data, information on donor age, sex, ethnicity and CMV serostatus was compiled. A later genetic analysis used genome-wide SNP genotypes for about 65% of the 666 donors, treating that subset as a discovery cohort. All discovery cohort repertoires had been generated on a single sequencing platform. Both class I and class II loci were covered by HLA typing, at four-digit resolution. The number of donors typed differed by locus, with roughly 620-640 for A, B, C, DRB1 and DQB1, 522 for DQA1, under 610 for DPA1, and some 450 for DPB1. Four to six DR-DQ haplotypes were handled as single units for association and clustering, since linkage in the cohort was strong. Across approximately 400 genotyped donors of the cohort, an average of roughly 250,000 unique TCR beta nucleotide sequences per donor were sequenced, and approximately 17% of those sequences were non-productive. On the study overall, not on this receptor specifically: In a later analysis, around 17,000 TCR beta sequences were associated with specific HLA alleles at a false discovery rate of 0.05. According to a later analysis, parvovirus B19, influenza, CMV and Epstein-Barr virus appeared linked to several top co-occurrence clusters. Most TCR sequences were observed very rarely across donors, whereas some public TCRs were present in many individuals. Correlated functional status among segregating V segments might be attributable to linkage disequilibrium, but an unknown experimental factor could not be ruled out. According to a later genetic analysis, donors in an Asian-associated ancestry cluster had fewer N-insertions in productive TCRs than the approximately 630-donor mean. An association between a missense DCLRE1C variant and V-gene and J-gene trimming of TCR beta chains was found in a later genetic analysis and replicated in an independent cohort. Broadly in line with IMGT annotations, most TCR beta V segments showed up in productive rearrangements about 87% or about 30% of the time in an earlier analysis of 450 to 750 of the donors. Compared with equally common non-associated chains, HLA-associated TCR beta chains in a later analysis were more clonally expanded and had lower generation probabilities. HLA typing was unavailable for some donors at each locus, so association tests used only the typed subset. In a later analysis, most CMV-associated TCR beta chains were found to appear HLA-restricted, with HLA associations seemingly driven largely by CMV exposure. Three of the identified cytomegalovirus-associated TCR beta chains were confirmed in vitro to be specific for cytomegalovirus antigens. A further reported finding was that TCR beta sequences accurately predicted the HLA-A and HLA-B alleles for most subjects in the first cohort. A cluster of highly shared sequence variants was judged likely to be a technical artifact of the sequencing pipeline. For the cohort, immune exposure information was limited to CMV serostatus. Cytomegalovirus status was reported to be diagnosed by the classifier with high specificity and sensitivity in both the original and validation cohorts. In a later analysis, the rate of TCR association differed among HLA loci, with DRB1 alleles having the most associated TCRs and HLA-C alleles having the fewest. The study gave a list of under 200 TCR beta chains associated with cytomegalovirus. Some IMGT-functional V segments, including TRBV6-2 and TRBV6-3, could not be distinguished by the 87-base-pair reads and were therefore excluded. The presence/absence analyses assumed that sequencing depth was roughly uniform across donors, and that assumption may not be true. In this cohort, only TCR beta chains were sequenced, and detectable features were limited by the absence of alpha or paired-chain data. It was suggested by the authors that the approach could potentially be generalized to other disease states and immunological phenotypes. The earlier analysis of around 600 of the donors excluded some 15 rarely observed V segments, including chromosome 9 orphons, because counts were too low. When HLA alleles, especially DR and DQ, strongly co-occurred, TCR associations were difficult to assign to individual alleles.

The receptor chain draws on TRBV7-9 and TRBJ1-4; TRBD1 is perhaps the D gene, given 6 matching bases. The origin of this receptor is a woman aged 30 to 39 in good health and CMV-seropositive. The sequenced sample consisted of PBMCs. The CDR3 protein: CASSSRTVRLEKLFF. The DNA sequence is given as TGTGCCAGCAGCTCCCGGACAGTCCGGTTGGAAAAACTGTTTTTT.